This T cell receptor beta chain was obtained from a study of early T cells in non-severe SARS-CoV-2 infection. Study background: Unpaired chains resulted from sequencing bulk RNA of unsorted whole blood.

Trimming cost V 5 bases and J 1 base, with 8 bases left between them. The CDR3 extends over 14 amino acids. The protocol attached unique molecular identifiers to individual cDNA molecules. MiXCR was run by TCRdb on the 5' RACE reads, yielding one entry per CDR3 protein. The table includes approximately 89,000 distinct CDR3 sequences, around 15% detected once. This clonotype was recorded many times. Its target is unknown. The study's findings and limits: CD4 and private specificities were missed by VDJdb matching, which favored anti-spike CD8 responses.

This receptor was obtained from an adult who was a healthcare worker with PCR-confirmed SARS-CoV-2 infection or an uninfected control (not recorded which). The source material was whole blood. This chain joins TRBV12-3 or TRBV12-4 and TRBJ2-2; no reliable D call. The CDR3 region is CASSNWKNTGELFF. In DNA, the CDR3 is TGTGCCAGCAGTAATTGGAAGAACACCGGGGAGCTGTTTTTT.